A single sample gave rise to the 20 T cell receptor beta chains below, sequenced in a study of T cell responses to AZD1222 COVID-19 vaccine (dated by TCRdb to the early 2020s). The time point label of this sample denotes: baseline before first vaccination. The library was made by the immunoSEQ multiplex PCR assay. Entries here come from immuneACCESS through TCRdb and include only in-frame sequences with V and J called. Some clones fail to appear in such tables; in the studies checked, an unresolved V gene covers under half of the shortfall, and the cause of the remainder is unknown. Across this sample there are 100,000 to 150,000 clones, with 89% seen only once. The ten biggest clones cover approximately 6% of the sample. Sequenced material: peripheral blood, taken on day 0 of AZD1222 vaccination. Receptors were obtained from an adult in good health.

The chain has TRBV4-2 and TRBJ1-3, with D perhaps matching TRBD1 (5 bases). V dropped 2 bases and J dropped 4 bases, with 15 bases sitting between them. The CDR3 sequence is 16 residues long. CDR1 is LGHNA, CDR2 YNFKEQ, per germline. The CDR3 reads CASSQSYQGRGNTIYF. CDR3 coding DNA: TGTGCCAGCAGCCAATCTTATCAGGGTCGAGGAAACACCATATATTTT.

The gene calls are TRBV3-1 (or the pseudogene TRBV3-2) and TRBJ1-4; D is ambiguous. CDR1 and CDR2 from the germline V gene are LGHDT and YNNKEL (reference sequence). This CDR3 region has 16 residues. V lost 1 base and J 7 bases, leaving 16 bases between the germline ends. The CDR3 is CASSQAERKSGEKLFF. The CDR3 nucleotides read TGTGCCAGCAGCCAAGCGGAGCGGAAATCGGGTGAAAAACTGTTTTTT.

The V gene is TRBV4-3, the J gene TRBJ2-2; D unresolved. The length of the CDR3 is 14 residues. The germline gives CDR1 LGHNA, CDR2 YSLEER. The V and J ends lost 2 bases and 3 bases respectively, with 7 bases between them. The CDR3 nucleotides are TGCGCCAGCAGCCAACCCAGAGACACCGGGGAGCTGTTTTTT. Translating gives CASSQPRDTGELFF.

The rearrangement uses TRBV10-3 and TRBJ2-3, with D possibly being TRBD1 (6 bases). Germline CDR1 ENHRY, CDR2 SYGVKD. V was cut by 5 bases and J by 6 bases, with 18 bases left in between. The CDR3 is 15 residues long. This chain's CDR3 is CAISQTGGTSDTQYF. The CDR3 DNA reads TGTGCCATCAGTCAGACAGGCGGCACGTCTGATACGCAGTATTTT.

The CDR3 is CASSPTDSGANVLTF. CDR3 sequence (DNA): TGTGCCAGCAGTCCGACAGACTCTGGGGCCAACGTCCTGACTTTC. The chain has TRBV3-1 (or the pseudogene TRBV3-2) and TRBJ2-6; TRBD1 might be the D (5 bases). Germline assignment: CDR1 LGHDT and CDR2 YNNKEL (reference sequence). CDR3 size: 15 residues. The ends were cut back, 6 bases at V and 0 bases at J, with 9 bases in the middle.

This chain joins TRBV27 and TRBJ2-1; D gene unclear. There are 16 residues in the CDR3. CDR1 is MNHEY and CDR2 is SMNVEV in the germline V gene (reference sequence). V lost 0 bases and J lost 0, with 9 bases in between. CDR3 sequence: CASSLSIQSSYNEQFF. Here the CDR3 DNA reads TGTGCCAGCAGTTTATCGATACAGAGCTCCTACAATGAGCAGTTCTTC.

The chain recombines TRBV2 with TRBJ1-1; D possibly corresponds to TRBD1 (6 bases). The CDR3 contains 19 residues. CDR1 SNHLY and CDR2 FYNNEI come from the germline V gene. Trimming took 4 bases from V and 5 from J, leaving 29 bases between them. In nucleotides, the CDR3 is TGTGCCAGCAGTGTGAGGGGGGTAGCCACCGAAAACCGGGGGACTGAAGCTTTCTTT. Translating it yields CASSVRGVATENRGTEAFF.

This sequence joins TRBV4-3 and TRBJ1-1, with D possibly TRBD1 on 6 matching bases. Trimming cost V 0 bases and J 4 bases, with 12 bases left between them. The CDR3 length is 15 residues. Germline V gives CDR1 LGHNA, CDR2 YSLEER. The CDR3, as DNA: TGCGCCAGCAGCCAAGACAGGGGCTCGTCCACTGAAGCTTTCTTT. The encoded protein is CASSQDRGSSTEAFF.

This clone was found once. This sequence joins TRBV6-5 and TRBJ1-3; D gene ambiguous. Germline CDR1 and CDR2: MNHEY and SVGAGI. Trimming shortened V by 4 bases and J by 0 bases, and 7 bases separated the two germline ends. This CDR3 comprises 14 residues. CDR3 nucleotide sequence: TGTGCCAGCAGTTGGTGGGGCTCTGGAAACACCATATATTTT. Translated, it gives CASSWWGSGNTIYF.

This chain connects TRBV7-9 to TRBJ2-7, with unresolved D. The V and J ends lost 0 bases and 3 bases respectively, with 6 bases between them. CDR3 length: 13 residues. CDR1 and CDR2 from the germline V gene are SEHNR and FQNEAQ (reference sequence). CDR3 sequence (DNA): TGTGCCAGCAGCTTAGCGCGTGGCTACGAGCAGTACTTC. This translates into CASSLARGYEQYF.

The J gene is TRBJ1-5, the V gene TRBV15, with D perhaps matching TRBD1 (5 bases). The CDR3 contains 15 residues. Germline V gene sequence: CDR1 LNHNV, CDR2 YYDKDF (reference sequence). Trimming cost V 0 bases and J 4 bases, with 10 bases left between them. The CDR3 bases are TGTGCCACCAGCAGAGAAGGGGCAGTTAATCAGCCCCAGCATTTT. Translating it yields CATSREGAVNQPQHF.

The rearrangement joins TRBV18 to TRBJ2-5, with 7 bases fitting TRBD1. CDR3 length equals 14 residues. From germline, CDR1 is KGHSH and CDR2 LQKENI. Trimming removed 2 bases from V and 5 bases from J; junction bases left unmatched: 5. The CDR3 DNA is TGTGCCAGCTCACCAGGGACAGTGGGGGAGACCCAGTACTTC. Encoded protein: CASSPGTVGETQYF.

The CDR3 here is CASSLISGANVLTF. Written as DNA, the CDR3 is TGTGCCAGCAGCTTGATCTCTGGGGCCAACGTCCTGACTTTC. V is TRBV7-3 and J is TRBJ2-6; D is ambiguous. Germline V CDR1 and CDR2: SGHTA, FQGTGA. V was shortened by 3 bases and J by 0 bases, with 3 bases between the two germline ends. The length of the CDR3 is 14 residues.

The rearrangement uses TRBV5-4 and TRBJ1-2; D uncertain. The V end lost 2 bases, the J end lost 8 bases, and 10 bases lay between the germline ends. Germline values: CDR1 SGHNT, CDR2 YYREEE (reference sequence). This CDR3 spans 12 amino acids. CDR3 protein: CASSLENVGYTF. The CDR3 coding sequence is TGTGCCAGCAGCTTAGAGAATGTCGGCTACACCTTC.

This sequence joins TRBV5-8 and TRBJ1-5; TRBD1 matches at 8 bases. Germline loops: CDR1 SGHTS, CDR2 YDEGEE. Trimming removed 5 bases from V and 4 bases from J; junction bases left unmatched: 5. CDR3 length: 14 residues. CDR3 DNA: TGTGCCAGCAGACGGAGACAGGGGAATCAGCCCCAGCATTTT. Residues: CASRRRQGNQPQHF. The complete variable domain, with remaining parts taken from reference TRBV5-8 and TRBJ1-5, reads EAGVTQSPTHLIKTRGQQATLRCSPISGHTSVYWYQQALGLGLQFLLWYDEGEERNRGNFPPRFSGRQFPNYSSELNVNALELEDSALYLCASRRRQGNQPQHFGDGTRLSIL.

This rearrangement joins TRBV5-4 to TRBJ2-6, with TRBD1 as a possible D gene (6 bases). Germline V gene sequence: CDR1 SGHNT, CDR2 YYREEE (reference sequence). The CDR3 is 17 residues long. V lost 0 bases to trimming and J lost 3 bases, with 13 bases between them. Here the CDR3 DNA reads TGTGCCAGCAGCTTGGGGCAGGGGAGTGGTGGGGCCAACGTCCTGACTTTC. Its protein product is CASSLGQGSGGANVLTF.

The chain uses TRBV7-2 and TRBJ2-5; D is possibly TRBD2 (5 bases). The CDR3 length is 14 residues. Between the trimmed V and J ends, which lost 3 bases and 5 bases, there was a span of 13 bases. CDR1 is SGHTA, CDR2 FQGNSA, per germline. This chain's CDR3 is CASSFPETSETQYF. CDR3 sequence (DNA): TGTGCCAGCAGCTTCCCAGAAACTAGTGAGACCCAGTACTTC. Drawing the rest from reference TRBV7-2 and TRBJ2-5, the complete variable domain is GAGVSQSPSNKVTEKGKDVELRCDPISGHTALYWYRQSLGQGLEFLIYFQGNSAPDKSGLPSDRFSAERTGGSVSTLTIQRTQQEDSAVYLCASSFPETSETQYFGPGTRLLVL.

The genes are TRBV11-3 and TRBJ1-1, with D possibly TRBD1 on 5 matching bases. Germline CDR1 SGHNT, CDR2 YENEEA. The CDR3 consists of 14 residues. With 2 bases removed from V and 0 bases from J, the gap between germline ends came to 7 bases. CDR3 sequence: CASSLSGVNTEAFF. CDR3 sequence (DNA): TGTGCCAGCAGCTTATCGGGGGTGAACACTGAAGCTTTCTTT. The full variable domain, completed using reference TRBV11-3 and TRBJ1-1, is EAGVVQSPRYKIIEKKQPVAFWCNPISGHNTLYWYLQNLGQGPELLIRYENEEAVDDSQLPKDRFSAERLKGVDSTLKIQPAELGDSAVYLCASSLSGVNTEAFFGQGTRLTVV.

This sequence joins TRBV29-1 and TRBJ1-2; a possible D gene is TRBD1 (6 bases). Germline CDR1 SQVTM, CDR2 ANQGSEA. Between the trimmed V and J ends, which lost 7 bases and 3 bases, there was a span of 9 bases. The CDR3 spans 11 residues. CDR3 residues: CSDDRYYGYTF. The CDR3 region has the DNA TGCAGCGATGACAGGTACTATGGCTACACCTTC.

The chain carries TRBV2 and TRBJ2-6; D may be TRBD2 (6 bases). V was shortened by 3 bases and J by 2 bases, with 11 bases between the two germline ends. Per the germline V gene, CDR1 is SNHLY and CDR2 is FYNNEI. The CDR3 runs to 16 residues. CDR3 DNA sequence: TGTGCCAGCAGTGAGCGGGGACGAACTGGGGCCAACGTCCTGACTTTC. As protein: CASSERGRTGANVLTF.